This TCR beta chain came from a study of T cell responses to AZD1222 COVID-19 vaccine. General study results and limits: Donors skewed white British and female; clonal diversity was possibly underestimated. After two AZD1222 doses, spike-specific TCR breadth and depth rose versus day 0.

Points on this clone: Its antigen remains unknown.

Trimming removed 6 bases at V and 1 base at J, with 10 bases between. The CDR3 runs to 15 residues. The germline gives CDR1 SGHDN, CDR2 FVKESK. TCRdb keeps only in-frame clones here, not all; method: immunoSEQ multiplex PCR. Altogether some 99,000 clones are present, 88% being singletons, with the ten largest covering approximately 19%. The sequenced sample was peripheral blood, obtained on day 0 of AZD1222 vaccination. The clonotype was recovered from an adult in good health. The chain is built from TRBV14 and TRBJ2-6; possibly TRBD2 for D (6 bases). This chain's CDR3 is CASSSGVSGANVLTF. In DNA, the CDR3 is TGTGCCAGCAGTTCGGGGGTATCTGGGGCCAACGTCCTGACTTTC.